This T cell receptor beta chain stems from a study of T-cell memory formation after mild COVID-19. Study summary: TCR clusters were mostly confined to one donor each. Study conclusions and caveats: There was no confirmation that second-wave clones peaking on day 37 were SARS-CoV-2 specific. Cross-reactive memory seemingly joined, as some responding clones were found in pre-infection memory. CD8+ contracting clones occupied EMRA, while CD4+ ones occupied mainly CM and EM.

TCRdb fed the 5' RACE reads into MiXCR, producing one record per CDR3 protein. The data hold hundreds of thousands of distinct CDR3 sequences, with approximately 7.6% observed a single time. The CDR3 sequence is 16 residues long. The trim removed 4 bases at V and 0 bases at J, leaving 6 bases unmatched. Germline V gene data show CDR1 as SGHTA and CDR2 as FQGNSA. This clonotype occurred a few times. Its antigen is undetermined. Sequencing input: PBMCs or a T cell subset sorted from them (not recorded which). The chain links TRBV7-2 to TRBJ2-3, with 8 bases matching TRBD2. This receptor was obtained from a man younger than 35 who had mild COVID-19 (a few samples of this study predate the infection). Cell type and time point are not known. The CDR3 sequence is CASSSGGPLSTDTQYF. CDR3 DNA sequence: TGTGCCAGCAGCTCGGGGGGGCCTCTTAGCACAGATACGCAGTATTTT. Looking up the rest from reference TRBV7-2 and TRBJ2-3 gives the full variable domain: GAGVSQSPSNKVTEKGKDVELRCDPISGHTALYWYRQSLGQGLEFLIYFQGNSAPDKSGLPSDRFSAERTGGSVSTLTIQRTQQEDSAVYLCASSSGGPLSTDTQYFGPGTRLTVL.